A single sample gave rise to the 15 T cell receptor beta chains below, sequenced in a study of prognosis after radiotherapy for stage I lung cancer. From genomic DNA, TCR beta CDR3 was amplified by two-round multiplex PCR. The authors ran first-round PCR with primers specific to each TRBV and TRBJ gene. TCRdb re-analysed the multiplex PCR reads in MiXCR, keeping a single row per CDR3 protein. This sample carries fewer than 40,000 distinct CDR3 sequences, about half of them seen once, and the ten largest clones take approximately 15%. Sequencing used PBMCs, obtained before or after stereotactic body radiation therapy (not recorded which). The origin of the receptors is a donor over 45 with non-small cell lung cancer.

The CDR3 spells CASSPRTGRYEQYF. CDR3 DNA: TGCGCCAGCAGCCCCAGGACAGGGAGATACGAGCAGTACTTC. The J gene is TRBJ2-7, the V gene TRBV4-1; the match to TRBD1 covers 8 bases. The CDR3 sequence is 14 residues long. The trim removed 4 bases at V and 4 bases at J, leaving 6 bases unmatched. The germline V gene has CDR1 MGHRA and CDR2 YSYEKL.

This clonotype has at least ten counts. At one boundary the junction diverges from the germline segment, which might be a read error. The chain has TRBV6-5 and TRBJ1-1; no clear D. The CDR3 length is 13 residues. Per germline, CDR1 MNHEY and CDR2 SVGAGI. The CDR3 DNA follows: TGTGCCAGCAGGTACTTTTCGAACACTGAAGCTTTCTTT. This gives the protein CASRYFSNTEAFF.

The J gene is TRBJ2-5, the V gene TRBV11-2; 9 positions match TRBD2. Per germline, CDR1 SGHAT and CDR2 FQNNGV. J lost 5 bases, V lost 4 bases, and 5 bases had no gene match. The CDR3 runs to 14 residues. The CDR3 is CASSSDSGRETQYF. As DNA, the CDR3 is TGTGCCAGCAGCTCAGACAGCGGGAGGGAGACCCAGTACTTC.

In this sample, this clonotype turned up once. It is likely a read error: a sequence one base away is far more abundant. This chain uses TRBV6-2 or TRBV6-3 with TRBJ1-1; D unresolved. This CDR3 region has 13 residues. Germline V lookup: CDR1 MNHEY, CDR2 SVGEGT. CDR3 nucleotide sequence: TGTGCCAGCAGTCCCCGGGCCCGCACTGAATCTTTCTTT. Protein product: CASSPRARTESFF.

J is TRBJ2-7 and V is TRBV27, with a tentative D call TRBD2 (5 bases). The V end was cut by 5 bases, the J end by 2 bases, with 25 bases between. CDR3 length: 18 residues. Germline V gene data show CDR1 as MNHEY and CDR2 as SMNVEV (reference sequence). This CDR3 reads CASSPRIVVAGGPYEQYF. DNA of the CDR3: TGTGCCAGCAGTCCCCGAATTGTGGTGGCCGGAGGTCCCTACGAGCAGTACTTC.

This chain uses TRBV6-1 with TRBJ2-2; D is ambiguous. Trimming removed 7 bases from V and 4 bases from J, with 10 bases in between. The CDR3 runs 13 residues. Germline V lookup: CDR1 MNHNS, CDR2 SASEGT. CDR3 DNA: TGTGCCAGCACCACGGGCGGCACCGGGGAGCTGTTTTTT. This gives the protein CASTTGGTGELFF.

This clonotype was counted many times. J is TRBJ1-1 and V is TRBV5-6, with TRBD1 as a possible D gene (6 bases). Germline-derived CDR1 and CDR2 are SGHDT and YYEEEE. This CDR3 region has 15 residues. The ends were cut back, 6 bases at V and 4 bases at J, with 19 bases in the middle. The chain's CDR3 is CASIQDGGQGTEAFF. Written as DNA, the CDR3 is TGTGCCAGCATCCAAGACGGGGGGCAGGGCACTGAAGCTTTCTTT.

In its sample, this clonotype was seen many times. The V gene is TRBV30, the J gene TRBJ1-1, with TRBD1 matching 7 bases. CDR1 is GTSNPN, CDR2 SVGIG, per germline (reference sequence). The CDR3 runs to 14 residues. The V gene end was trimmed by 5 bases and the J gene end by 3 bases; junction bases not matched to a gene: 9. CDR3 nucleotide sequence: TGTGCCTGGCACAGACAGGGTGGGGACACTGAAGCTTTCTTT. It is translated as CAWHRQGGDTEAFF.

Note on this clonotype: Its ends do not fully match the called genes, so a read error is possible. The chain uses TRBV28 and TRBJ2-3, with 8 bases that match TRBD1. The germline V gene encodes CDR1 MDHEN and CDR2 SYDVKM. This CDR3 spans 15 amino acids. Here the CDR3 reads CAISLRQGSSDTQYF. For the CDR3, the DNA is TGTGCCATCAGTTTAAGACAGGGGTCATCAGATACGCAGTATTTT.

This clonotype was counted at least ten times. This chain links TRBV2 with TRBJ2-3; 16 bases agree with TRBD2. This CDR3 has 14 residues. Trimming removed 5 bases from V and 9 bases from J; junction bases left unmatched: 2. CDR1 and CDR2 from the germline V gene are SNHLY and FYNNEI. The CDR3 here is CASSSGLAGGTQYF. The CDR3, as DNA: TGTGCCAGCAGTTCGGGACTAGCGGGAGGGACGCAGTATTTT.

This clonotype came up many times. The chain is built from TRBV5-8 and TRBJ1-2; 7 bases map to TRBD1. Germline lookup yields CDR1 SGHTS and CDR2 YDEGEE. Trimming at V came to 2 bases and at J to 10 bases, leaving 23 bases not matched to a gene. The CDR3 length is 18 residues. CDR3 nucleotide sequence: TGTGCCAGCAGCTTCAAACAAGGTCGAAAGGGGTGGACAGGAGCCTACACCTTC. Translating it yields CASSFKQGRKGWTGAYTF.

V usage is TRBV28 and J usage is TRBJ2-7; 11 nucleotides align to TRBD2. V lost 3 bases, J lost 1 base, and 5 bases stayed unmatched. There are 16 residues in the CDR3. Germline V CDR1 and CDR2: MDHEN, SYDVKM. The CDR3 is CASSLSGTSGSYEQYF. CDR3 DNA sequence: TGTGCCAGCAGTTTGTCCGGGACTAGCGGATCCTACGAGCAGTACTTC.

Many counts were recorded for this clonotype. The chain is built from TRBV11-2 and TRBJ2-3, with 7 bases lining up with TRBD1. V was clipped by 1 base and J by 0 bases; unmatched bases: 4. This CDR3 contains 16 residues. Per germline, CDR1 SGHAT and CDR2 FQNNGV. The CDR3 DNA reads as TGTGCCAGCAGCTTAGGACAGGGCTCTAGCACAGATACGCAGTATTTT. Its protein is CASSLGQGSSTDTQYF. The full variable domain, in which reference TRBV11-2 and TRBJ2-3 provide the parts outside the CDR3, is EAGVAQSPRYKIIEKRQSVAFWCNPISGHATLYWYQQILGQGPKLLIQFQNNGVVDDSQLPKDRFSAERLKGVDSTLKIQPAKLEDSAVYLCASSLGQGSSTDTQYFGPGTRLTVL.

To note about this clonotype: This is likely an artifact of a read error, given a far larger clone one base away. V gene TRBV7-2 combines with J gene TRBJ2-5; D gene uncertain. The J call may be incorrect, as the DNA end agrees better with TRBJ2-4. Looked up from germline, CDR1 is SGHTA and CDR2 is FQGNSA. This CDR3 contains 12 residues. CDR3 loop: CASILASNIQYF. The CDR3 bases are TGTGCCAGCATCTTAGCATCGAACATTCAGTACTTC.

The chain links TRBV6-1 to TRBJ2-1; maybe TRBD2 (6 bases). Germline V CDR1 and CDR2: MNHNS, SASEGT. The CDR3 loop spans 15 amino acids. Trimming pared 2 bases from V and 1 base from J, leaving 9 bases between. CDR3 coding DNA: TGTGCCAGCAGTGAACACGGGAGTTCCTACAATGAGCAGTTCTTC. Translation: CASSEHGSSYNEQFF.